This TCR beta chain emerged from a study of CD8+ T cells in alopecia areata. In the study overall: For the treated group, dosing was oral tofacitinib at 5 to 10 mg twice daily.

Per germline, CDR1 MGHDK and CDR2 SYGVNS. The CDR3 loop spans 15 amino acids. Trimming removed 1 base from V and 5 bases from J, with 14 bases in between. Sequencing used cDNA as its template, made by extracting RNA and reverse transcribing it. The repertoire was sequenced with immunoSEQ multiplex PCR; TCRdb's copy has only in-frame clones and lacks some. Of hundreds of thousands of clones in the sample, 58% were seen once. Sample treatment: oral pan-JAK inhibitor, 5-10 mg twice daily. As part of sample collection, lesional scalp punch biopsies and peripheral blood were taken from alopecia areata patients. A remark on this clone: Its antigen is not identified.

Study results and limitations: Under tofacitinib, numerous expanded lesional clonotypes remained detectable in scalp and blood. Sequenced scalp T cells also include alphabeta T cells resident in normal skin.

The source was CD4+ T cells sorted from blood, collected at week 24, from a patient treated with tofacitinib. The receptor's source is a human donor with alopecia areata. The chain employs TRBV25-1 and TRBJ1-2, with D possibly matching TRBD1 (5 bases). In DNA, the CDR3 is TGTGCCAGCAGTGAATCGGGCAGGGCGGGATATGGCTACACCTTC. It codes for CASSESGRAGYGYTF.